The T cell receptor (beta chain) under discussion was sequenced for a study of OX40 agonist ivuxolimab in advanced cancers. Study information: Participants averaged approximately 65 years of age (range roughly 23 to 90) and were 75% to 90% male.

Some clones are missing from TCRdb's copy, which holds only in-frame ones; the method was immunoSEQ multiplex PCR. The sample includes 55,000 to 80,000 clones, about 85% of them seen just once. This CDR3 is built from 15 residues. From germline, CDR1 is SGHVS and CDR2 FQNEAQ. The V end lost 1 base, the J end lost 0 bases, and 7 bases lay between the germline ends. The sequences come from CD4+ or CD8+ T cells sorted from blood, collected in a trial of the OX40 agonist ivuxolimab. This sequence originates from an adult with an advanced solid tumor such as melanoma, head and neck, liver or kidney cancer. V gene TRBV7-8 combines with J gene TRBJ1-5; possibly TRBD1 for D (6 bases). In DNA, the CDR3 is TGTGCCAGCAGCTTAGGGGGACATAGCAATCAGCCCCAGCATTTT. Residues: CASSLGGHSNQPQHF.